This TCR beta chain is from a study of OX40 agonist ivuxolimab in advanced cancers. Produced via immunoSEQ multiplex PCR; TCRdb's table is partial and in-frame only. The data show 35,000 to 45,000 clones, roughly 87% seen once. CDR1 is SEHNR and CDR2 is FQNEAQ in the germline V gene (reference sequence). Trimming removed 4 bases at V and 8 bases at J, with 15 bases between. The CDR3 extends over 14 amino acids. The chain recombines TRBV7-9 with TRBJ2-1; maybe TRBD1 (6 bases). The source was CD4+ or CD8+ T cells sorted from blood, collected in a trial of the OX40 agonist ivuxolimab. This receptor was taken from an adult with an advanced solid tumor such as melanoma, head and neck, liver or kidney cancer. The CDR3 spells CASSSPTGGDEQFF. CDR3 sequence (DNA): TGTGCCAGCAGCTCGCCGACAGGAGGTGATGAGCAGTTCTTC.